These 4 T cell receptor beta chains were all obtained from the same sample, sequenced in a study of OX40 agonist ivuxolimab in advanced cancers. The repertoire was sequenced with immunoSEQ multiplex PCR; TCRdb's copy has only in-frame clones and lacks some. There are approximately 74,000 clones in the sample; 90% to 95% occur only once, and 0.32% lies in the top ten. The source material was CD4+ or CD8+ T cells sorted from blood, sampled in a trial of the OX40 agonist ivuxolimab. These receptors all stem from an adult with an advanced solid tumor such as melanoma, head and neck, liver or kidney cancer.

The chain links TRBV7-2 to TRBJ2-5, with 11 positions matching TRBD2. Germline CDR1 reads SGHTA; CDR2 reads FQGNSA. The CDR3 covers 14 residues. The V segment lost 5 bases and the J segment 5 bases; nucleotides outside the gene matches: 4. CDR3 region: CASSQLAGVETQYF. CDR3 in DNA: TGTGCCAGCAGCCAACTAGCGGGGGTTGAGACCCAGTACTTC.

The rearrangement links TRBV10-3 to TRBJ1-2; D gene ambiguous. Between the trimmed V and J ends, which lost 3 bases and 6 bases, there was a span of 11 bases. CDR1 ENHRY and CDR2 SYGVKD come from the germline V gene. The CDR3 is 13 amino acids. The CDR3 spells CAISDRYDDGYTF. The CDR3 DNA follows: TGTGCCATCAGTGACAGGTACGACGATGGCTACACCTTC.

In nucleotides, the CDR3 is TGCGCCAGCAGTTGGACTAGCGGGACTGAGCACAATGAGCAGTTCTTC. It translates to CASSWTSGTEHNEQFF. The V and J genes are TRBV5-1 and TRBJ2-1; the match to TRBD2 covers 12 bases. The trim removed 5 bases at V and 5 bases at J, leaving 8 bases unmatched. Germline-derived CDR1 and CDR2 are SGHRS and YFSETQ. CDR3 length equals 16 residues.

The chain combines TRBV30 with TRBJ1-6; maybe TRBD1 (6 bases). Germline V gene sequence: CDR1 GTSNPN, CDR2 SVGIG (reference sequence). The CDR3 has 12 residues. The ends were cut back, 5 bases at V and 10 bases at J, with 12 bases in the middle. The CDR3 region has the DNA TGTGCCTGGGTGACAGGTCCCTCACCCCTCCACTTT. Residues: CAWVTGPSPLHF.